The 22 T cell receptor beta chains given below trace back to one sample, sequenced in a study of cytomegalovirus exposure and HLA in healthy donors. PCR was performed using 60 Vbeta and 13 Jbeta primers. Method: immunoSEQ multiplex PCR; TCRdb's copy keeps in-frame clones and lacks some. The table lists roughly 110,000 clones, 70% to 80% of them singletons. Specimen: PBMCs. The receptor set was obtained from a female donor in good health and CMV-seronegative.

The chain uses TRBV10-3 and TRBJ1-2; 7 bases agree with TRBD1. V was clipped by 1 base and J by 3 bases; unmatched bases: 8. The CDR3 covers 16 residues. Germline CDR1 ENHRY, CDR2 SYGVKD. The CDR3 here is CAISELISGTDYGYTF. The CDR3 bases are TGTGCCATCAGTGAGTTGATTTCCGGGACAGACTATGGCTACACCTTC.

The V call is TRBV5-1, the J call TRBJ1-2; D not resolved. V lost 5 bases and J 0 bases, leaving 8 bases between the germline ends. The CDR3 runs 13 residues. Germline V gene data show CDR1 as SGHRS and CDR2 as YFSETQ. The CDR3, as DNA: TGCGCCAGCAGGTACAGTCCTAACTATGGCTACACCTTC. This gives the protein CASRYSPNYGYTF.

The chain uses TRBV25-1 and TRBJ1-4; possible D gene TRBD1, 6 bases. The CDR3 is 15 residues long. V lost 4 bases, J lost 4 bases, and 13 bases lay in between. Germline V lookup: CDR1 MGHDK, CDR2 SYGVNS. CDR3 residues: CASSVEDSFNEKLFF. Here the CDR3 DNA reads TGTGCCAGCAGTGTCGAGGACAGCTTTAATGAAAAACTGTTTTTT.

A few counts support this clone. This chain links TRBV6-1 with TRBJ2-5; D is possibly TRBD2 (6 bases). Germline CDR1 MNHNS, CDR2 SASEGT. V was clipped by 2 bases and J by 5 bases, with 15 bases between them. This CDR3 has 15 amino acids. The CDR3 nucleotides are TGTGCCAGCAGTGAAATTGGGGGGTCCGGGGAGACCCAGTACTTC. Translation: CASSEIGGSGETQYF.

J is TRBJ2-1 and V is TRBV9; 8 bases are shared with TRBD2. The germline CDR1 and CDR2 sequences are SGDLS and YYNGEE. V shed 3 bases, J shed 5 bases, and the junction held 10 bases outside the gene matches. The CDR3 covers 16 residues. CDR3 DNA: TGTGCCAGCAGCGGAATAATCGGGACTAGGCACAATGAGCAGTTCTTC. Encoded protein: CASSGIIGTRHNEQFF.

This chain links TRBV29-1 with TRBJ2-1, with TRBD1 identical over 8 bases. CDR3 length: 12 residues. The germline gives CDR1 SQVTM, CDR2 ANQGSEA. V shed 6 bases and J 4 bases; nucleotides not matched to a gene: 2. The CDR3 sequence: CSVNRGYNEQFF. The CDR3 coding sequence is TGCAGCGTAAACAGGGGGTACAATGAGCAGTTCTTC.

This clone was seen a few times. V is TRBV6-5 and J is TRBJ1-4; 7 nucleotides agree with TRBD1. Germline loops: CDR1 MNHEY, CDR2 SVGAGI. The junction had 1 base not matched to a gene; V was cut back by 0 bases and J by 3 bases. The length of the CDR3 is 15 residues. Here the CDR3 reads CASSYSDRANEKLFF. The CDR3 DNA is TGTGCCAGCAGTTACTCCGACAGGGCTAATGAAAAACTGTTTTTT.

This chain links TRBV4-2 with TRBJ2-7; 10 positions match TRBD1. Germline-derived CDR1 and CDR2 are LGHNA and YNFKEQ. CDR3 size: 20 residues. J lost 2 bases, V lost 0 bases, and 16 bases had no gene match. This CDR3 is CASSQEAGTGVIGVPYEQYF. CDR3 DNA sequence: TGTGCCAGCAGCCAAGAAGCCGGGACAGGGGTTATTGGAGTCCCCTACGAGCAGTACTTC.

CDR3 DNA: TGTGCCACCAGCAGAGAAGGGCAGGGGGGCCAGGAGCAGTACTTC. Protein sequence: CATSREGQGGQEQYF. This chain joins TRBV15 and TRBJ2-7; a weak D match, TRBD1 (7 bases). CDR3 length equals 15 residues. The V gene lost 0 bases and the J gene lost 7 bases, with 16 bases spanning the gap. Per germline, CDR1 LNHNV and CDR2 YYDKDF (reference sequence).

The chain has TRBV7-2 and TRBJ1-5; the D gene is possibly TRBD1 (5 bases). Trimming removed 0 bases from V and 6 bases from J, with 15 bases in between. This CDR3 comprises 16 residues. Germline loops: CDR1 SGHTA, CDR2 FQGNSA. The CDR3 region has the DNA TGTGCCAGCAGCTTAGCGTTCTCCCAGGGTAGTCAGCCCCAGCATTTT. Amino acid sequence: CASSLAFSQGSQPQHF.

The chain carries TRBV9 and TRBJ2-7, with 8 bases that match TRBD2. This CDR3 is 14 amino acids long. With V trimmed by 5 bases and J by 4 bases, 8 bases remained unmatched. Germline V CDR1 and CDR2: SGDLS, YYNGEE. CDR3 loop: CASSGGAGEYEQYF. CDR3 in DNA: TGTGCCAGCAGTGGGGGAGCGGGAGAATACGAGCAGTACTTC.

This chain joins TRBV5-5 and TRBJ1-2; D is undetermined. Deletions cut 2 bases from V and 2 bases from J, with 7 bases between. This CDR3 is 13 amino acids long. CDR1 and CDR2 from the germline V gene are SGHKS and YYEKEE (reference sequence). DNA of the CDR3: TGTGCCAGCAGCTTACCGGGGAACTATGGCTACACCTTC. This encodes CASSLPGNYGYTF.

The V and J genes are TRBV11-2 and TRBJ2-7; D gene ambiguous. Germline assignment: CDR1 SGHAT and CDR2 FQNNGV. The V gene lost 4 bases and the J gene lost 0 bases, with 13 bases spanning the gap. This CDR3 is built from 15 residues. This chain's CDR3 is CASSSTPRSSYEQYF. CDR3 bases: TGTGCCAGCAGCTCTACCCCTCGGAGCTCCTACGAGCAGTACTTC.

The V call is TRBV9, the J call TRBJ2-1; the match to TRBD2 covers 10 bases. V shed 4 bases, J shed 2 bases, and the junction held 6 bases outside the gene matches. CDR3 length: 16 amino acids. Germline lookup yields CDR1 SGDLS and CDR2 YYNGEE. CDR3 protein: CASSPAGTSAYNEQFF. Written as DNA, the CDR3 is TGTGCCAGCAGCCCCGCCGGGACTAGCGCCTACAATGAGCAGTTCTTC. Full variable domain (rest looked up from reference TRBV9 and TRBJ2-1): DSGVTQTPKHLITATGQRVTLRCSPRSGDLSVYWYQQSLDQGLQFLIQYYNGEERAKGNILERFSAQQFPDLHSELNLSSLELGDSALYFCASSPAGTSAYNEQFFGPGTRLTVL.

The chain links TRBV9 to TRBJ2-3, with 7 bases lining up with TRBD1. This CDR3 comprises 16 residues. Germline V CDR1 and CDR2: SGDLS, YYNGEE. After removal of 4 bases from V and 2 bases from J, the junction contained 10 bases not matched to a gene. The CDR3 DNA reads as TGTGCCAGCAGCCATAGGGGGCTAACTACCACAGATACGCAGTATTTT. Protein product: CASSHRGLTTTDTQYF.

This clone has a handful of counts. This chain links TRBV28 with TRBJ2-2; tentatively, D is TRBD1 (6 bases). In germline, CDR1 is MDHEN, CDR2 SYDVKM. Trimming left V 5 bases short and J 8 bases short, with 12 bases between. The CDR3 sequence is 13 residues long. For the CDR3, the DNA is TGTGCCAGCAGTCGGGACATGGTAGGGGAGCTGTTTTTT. This gives the protein CASSRDMVGELFF.

The rearrangement joins TRBV19 to TRBJ2-5; 8 bases fit TRBD2. V lost 6 bases and J lost 4; bases outside the gene matches: 7. The CDR3 has 14 residues. Per germline, CDR1 LNHDA and CDR2 SQIVND (reference sequence). The DNA for the CDR3 is TGTGCCAGTAGGGTAGAAGCGGGAGCAGAGACCCAGTACTTC. Translation gives CASRVEAGAETQYF.

This chain links TRBV28 with TRBJ1-2, with 7 bases fitting TRBD1. Germline V gene data show CDR1 as MDHEN and CDR2 as SYDVKM. The junction had 7 bases not matched to a gene; V was cut back by 5 bases and J by 4 bases. This CDR3 is built from 14 residues. The CDR3 here is CASSPDRSPYGYTF. CDR3 coding DNA: TGTGCCAGCAGTCCGGACAGGTCTCCCTATGGCTACACCTTC.

This chain uses TRBV18 with TRBJ2-7; D is perhaps TRBD1 (6 bases). The germline CDR1 and CDR2 sequences are KGHSH and LQKENI. This CDR3 region has 16 residues. V was shortened by 2 bases and J by 1 base, with 15 bases between the two germline ends. Written as DNA, the CDR3 is TGTGCCAGCTCACCATTAACGACAGGCCCTTCCTACGAGCAGTACTTC. This gives the protein CASSPLTTGPSYEQYF. Full variable domain (remainder filled in from reference TRBV18 and TRBJ2-7): NAGVMQNPRHLVRRRGQEARLRCSPMKGHSHVYWYRQLPEEGLKFMVYLQKENIIDESGMPKERFSAEFPKEGPSILRIQQVVRGDSAAYFCASSPLTTGPSYEQYFGPGTRLTVT.

The chain couples TRBV6-5 to TRBJ2-7; the D gene is possibly TRBD1 (6 bases). Per germline, CDR1 MNHEY and CDR2 SVGAGI. V lost 4 bases and J lost 1, with 14 bases in between. CDR3 length: 15 amino acids. The CDR3: CASSSPDGQSYEQYF. CDR3 in DNA: TGTGCCAGCAGTTCCCCGGATGGACAGTCCTACGAGCAGTACTTC.

This clone was detected only a few times. The rearrangement uses TRBV7-9 and TRBJ1-2, with D possibly being TRBD1 (6 bases). Germline CDR1 is SEHNR and CDR2 is FQNEAQ (reference sequence). The V end was cut by 5 bases, the J end by 4 bases, with 17 bases between. The length of the CDR3 is 15 residues. The CDR3 coding sequence is TGTGCCAGCAGCGATTCCCGGGGGGCGGGCTATGGCTACACCTTC. Residues: CASSDSRGAGYGYTF.

This clone was picked up a small number of times. The J gene is TRBJ2-3, the V gene TRBV2, with TRBD2 matching over 8 bases. Trimming cost V 6 bases and J 5 bases; bases outside gene matches: 10. Looked up from germline, CDR1 is SNHLY and CDR2 is FYNNEI. This CDR3 has 15 residues. As DNA, the CDR3 is TGTGCCAGCAGAGACCCGGGAGGGCCGGGAGATACGCAGTATTTT. This codes for CASRDPGGPGDTQYF.